This T cell receptor (beta chain) comes out of a study of blood T cell repertoires in COVID-19. Study-level information: Sources were T cells, B-cell-depleted T cells, or PBMCs; the material itself was cDNA or gDNA.

The V segment lost 0 bases and the J segment 3 bases; nucleotides outside the gene matches: 10. CDR1 LGHNA and CDR2 YNFKEQ come from the germline V gene. The length of the CDR3 is 17 residues. In the study's own analysis: Nucleated cell number was recorded as an estimate derived from reference gene primer amplification. The table came from immunoSEQ multiplex PCR; TCRdb's copy has only in-frame clones and leaves some out. The D gene and trimming were derived from the DNA, and the V and J assignments and clone size from that table. The sample has hundreds of thousands of clones; 88% are singletons. The clonotype originates from an elderly man with acute or convalescent COVID-19. Input material: peripheral blood. The chain couples TRBV4-2 to TRBJ2-7; 8 bases are a match to TRBD2. In DNA form, the CDR3 reads TGTGCCAGCAGCCAAGAAGGGGCGGGTAGCGGGGACTACGAGCAGTACTTC. This translates into CASSQEGAGSGDYEQYF.